The rows below give T cell receptor beta chains drawn from one sample of a study of T cell repertoires in cytomegalovirus infection. TCRdb fed the reads into MiXCR, producing one record per CDR3 protein. The table lists approximately 150,000 distinct CDR3 sequences, about 6% of them singletons. Sequenced material: PBMCs. The receptor set was obtained from a human donor in good health (CMV status not recorded). Some clones in this sample may be carry-over from other donors' samples. Each CDR3 is given with its conserved first and last residue. A D gene is named only where the DNA matches it firmly. Clone size, where shown, is once, few, many, or a class for clones that have expanded.

CASSYGRYYGYTF	TGTGCCAGCAGTTACGGACGCTACTATGGCTACACCTTC	TRBJ1-2	.	few	TRBV28
CATSREESSQTQYF	TGTGCCACCAGCAGAGAGGAGTCCTCTCAGACGCAGTATTTT	TRBJ2-3	.	many	TRBV15
CASSQDLGRNTEAFF	TGCGCCAGCAGCCAAGATCTCGGCAGGAACACTGAAGCTTTCTTT	TRBJ1-1	.	many	TRBV4-3
CASSFSTGILSTDTQYF	TGTGCCAGCAGCTTCTCTACAGGGATATTGAGCACAGATACGCAGTATTTT	TRBJ2-3	.	.	TRBV7-9
CASSRLAGNTEAFF	TGTGCCAGCAGCAGACTCGCAGGGAACACTGAAGCTTTCTTT	TRBJ1-1	.	many	TRBV3-1
CASSWGQGYEQYF	TGTGCCAGCAGCTGGGGACAGGGATACGAGCAGTACTTC	TRBJ2-7	TRBD1	many	TRBV7-2
CASSSGAPGAYEQYF	TGTGCCAGCAGCTCGGGGGCTCCCGGGGCCTACGAGCAGTACTTC	TRBJ2-7	.	many	TRBV3-1
CASSSGWNQPQHF	TGTGCCAGCAGCTCAGGGTGGAATCAGCCCCAGCATTTT	TRBJ1-5	.	many	TRBV12-3/TRBV12-4
CASSRRRRGTDPEETQYF	TGTGCCAGCAGTCGGCGTAGAAGGGGAACGGATCCAGAAGAGACCCAGTACTTC	TRBJ2-5	.	few	TRBV6-2/TRBV6-3
CASSLGLAGGHNEQFF	TGTGCCAGCAGCTTGGGGTTAGCGGGGGGCCACAATGAGCAGTTCTTC	TRBJ2-1	TRBD2	many	TRBV7-2
CASSFTGESAEAFF	TGTGCCAGCAGCTTCACAGGGGAGTCGGCTGAAGCTTTCTTT	TRBJ1-1	TRBD1	many	TRBV7-8
CASSLRGISLAGGRETQYF	TGTGCCAGCAGCCTCCGGGGGATCAGCTTAGCGGGGGGCCGAGAGACCCAGTACTTC	TRBJ2-5	TRBD2	.	TRBV7-2
CASSLTKGARFF	TGTGCCAGCAGCTTAACAAAAGGGGCTAGGTTCTTC	TRBJ2-1	.	many	TRBV7-3
CASSLVVQETQYF	TGTGCCAGCAGCTTAGTAGTGCAAGAGACCCAGTACTTC	TRBJ2-5	.	many	TRBV7-2
CSASGLSGNTIYF	TGCAGTGCTAGCGGACTGTCTGGAAACACCATATATTTT	TRBJ1-3	.	.	TRBV20-1
CSASQSSYNEQFF	TGCAGTGCTAGTCAGTCCTCCTACAATGAGCAGTTCTTC	TRBJ2-1	.	.	TRBV20-1
CASSILPGGDGNIQYF	TGTGCCAGTAGTATACTGCCAGGGGGCGATGGAAACATTCAGTACTTC	TRBJ2-4	TRBD1	many	TRBV19
CASSQSTGVLKAFF	TGTGCCAGCAGCCAATCGACAGGGGTTTTAAAAGCTTTCTTT	TRBJ1-1	TRBD1	many	TRBV14
CASRTGTGSNSNQPQHF	TGTGCCAGTAGAACCGGGACAGGGTCGAATAGCAATCAGCCCCAGCATTTT	TRBJ1-5	TRBD1	many	TRBV19
CSAVRGVNGYTF	TGCAGTGCGGTGCGGGGTGTCAATGGCTACACCTTC	TRBJ1-2	.	many	TRBV20-1
CASSYLPGQGPERLHF	TGTGCCAGCAGCTACCTCCCGGGACAGGGCCCCGAACGGCTCCACTTT	TRBJ1-6	TRBD1	many	TRBV7-2
CASIPGRVGGQPQHF	TGTGCCAGCATTCCCGGGAGGGTTGGAGGTCAGCCCCAGCATTTT	TRBJ1-5	.	many	TRBV7-8
CSARGTANSPLHF	TGCAGTGCTAGGGGGACGGCGAATTCACCCCTCCACTTT	TRBJ1-6	.	.	TRBV20-1
CASSLALADTQYF	TGTGCCAGCAGCTTAGCGCTCGCAGATACGCAGTATTTT	TRBJ2-3	.	many	TRBV7-9
CASSPNRGSLYGYTF	TGTGCCAGCAGCCCGAACCGGGGCTCCCTCTATGGCTACACCTTC	TRBJ1-2	.	many	TRBV7-2
CASTGQGVGGYTF	TGTGCCAGCACGGGACAGGGAGTCGGAGGCTACACCTTC	TRBJ1-2	TRBD1	many	TRBV12-3/TRBV12-4
CSGGGSYGYTF	TGCAGCGGGGGGGGGTCCTATGGCTACACCTTC	TRBJ1-2	.	.	TRBV29-1
CASSLSASGGKTQYF	TGTGCCAGCAGCTTATCAGCTAGCGGGGGGAAGACCCAGTACTTC	TRBJ2-5	TRBD2	many	TRBV7-2
CASSLPGGSATEAFF	TGTGCCAGCAGCTTACCCGGGGGGTCGGCCACTGAAGCTTTCTTT	TRBJ1-1	.	many	TRBV7-3
CASSDPVKMGGGETQYF	TGTGCCAGCAGTGATCCAGTGAAGATGGGCGGAGGAGAGACCCAGTACTTC	TRBJ2-5	.	many	TRBV25-1
CASSFRTSGGETYEQYF	TGTGCCAGCAGCTTTAGGACTAGCGGGGGGGAAACCTACGAGCAGTACTTC	TRBJ2-7	TRBD2	many	TRBV7-2
CASSVALGMGVEQYF	TGTGCCAGCAGCGTAGCACTGGGAATGGGGGTCGAGCAGTACTTC	TRBJ2-7	.	.	TRBV9
CASSSNRDRGSTYGYTF	TGTGCCAGCAGCTCAAACCGGGACAGGGGGTCCACTTATGGCTACACCTTC	TRBJ1-2	TRBD1	many	TRBV7-2